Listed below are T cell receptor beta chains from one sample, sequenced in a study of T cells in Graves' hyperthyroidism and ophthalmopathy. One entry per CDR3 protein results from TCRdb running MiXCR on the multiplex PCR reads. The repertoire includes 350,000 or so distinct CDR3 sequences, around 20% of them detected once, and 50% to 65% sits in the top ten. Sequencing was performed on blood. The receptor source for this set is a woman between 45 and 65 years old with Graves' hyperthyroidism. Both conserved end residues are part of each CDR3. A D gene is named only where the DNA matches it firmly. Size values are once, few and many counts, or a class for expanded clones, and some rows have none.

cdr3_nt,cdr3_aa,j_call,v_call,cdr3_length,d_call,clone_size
TGTGCCAGCAGTTCTCCTACGGGGGCATGGCAGCCCCAGCATTTT,CASSSPTGAWQPQHF,TRBJ1-5,TRBV28,15,.,many
TGTGGCAGCAGCCGCCAAGAGACCCAGTACTTC,CGSSRQETQYF,TRBJ2-5,TRBV14,11,.,.
TGTGCCAGCAGTGCTTGGACAGCGATGAACACTGAAGCTTTCTTT,CASSAWTAMNTEAFF,TRBJ1-1,TRBV6-1,15,.,many
TGTGCCAGCAGTCAAGGACAGATCAACTATGGCTACACCTTC,CASSQGQINYGYTF,TRBJ1-2,TRBV28,14,.,.
TGTGCCAGCAGCGGTAGCGGGGGGGCCGGAGAGACCCAGTACTTC,CASSGSGGAGETQYF,TRBJ2-5,TRBV9,15,TRBD2,few
TGTGCCAGCAGCCAAGATCAGGGGGTGGATACGCAGTATTTT,CASSQDQGVDTQYF,TRBJ2-3,TRBV3-1,14,TRBD1,many
TGTGCCAGCAGCCAAGGTCAAACCCCCCAAGAGACCCAGTACTTC,CASSQGQTPQETQYF,TRBJ2-5,TRBV14,15,.,.
TGTGCCTGCTTATCCTCGGACTTGCTCTACGAGCAGTACTTC,CACLSSDLLYEQYF,TRBJ2-7,TRBV30,14,.,many
TGTGCCAGCAGCTTGGGAGGAAATAATGAAAAACTGTTTTTT,CASSLGGNNEKLFF,TRBJ1-4,TRBV5-5,14,.,many
TGTGTCAGCAGCACCCGGACTAGCGGCCTCTACAATGAGCAGTTCTTC,CVSSTRTSGLYNEQFF,TRBJ2-1,TRBV7-9,16,TRBD2,few
TGTGCCAGCAGCCCCGGACTAGCGTGGAATGAGCAGTTCTTC,CASSPGLAWNEQFF,TRBJ2-1,TRBV7-2,14,TRBD2,many
TGTGCCAGCAGCCCCCAGAGCAGGGCCCACTACGAGCAGTACTTC,CASSPQSRAHYEQYF,TRBJ2-7,TRBV5-4,15,.,.
TGTGCCAGCTCACCAGGGACAGATAATTCACCCCTCCACTTT,CASSPGTDNSPLHF,TRBJ1-6,TRBV18,14,TRBD1,many
TGTGCCAGCAGCTCGGGACTAGCGGGAGGGGGGAATGAGCAGTTCTTC,CASSSGLAGGGNEQFF,TRBJ2-1,TRBV7-9,16,TRBD2,.
TGTACCAGCAATTTACCGGGACAGCGACCCTACGAGCAGTACTTC,CTSNLPGQRPYEQYF,TRBJ2-7,TRBV28,15,TRBD1,.